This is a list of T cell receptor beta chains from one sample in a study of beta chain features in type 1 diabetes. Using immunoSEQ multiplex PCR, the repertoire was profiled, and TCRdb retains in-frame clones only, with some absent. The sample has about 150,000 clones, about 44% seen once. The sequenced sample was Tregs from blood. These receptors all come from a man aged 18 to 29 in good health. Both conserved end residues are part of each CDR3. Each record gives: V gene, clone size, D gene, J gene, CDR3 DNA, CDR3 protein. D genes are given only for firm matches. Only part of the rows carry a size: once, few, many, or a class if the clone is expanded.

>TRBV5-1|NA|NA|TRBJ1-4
TGCGCCAGCAGACGTGACAGCCCAACTAATGAAAAACTGTTTTTT
CASRRDSPTNEKLFF
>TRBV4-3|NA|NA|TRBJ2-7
TGCGCCAGCAGCCAAGTTGGCCCAGGGGTGAGGGAGCAGTACTTC
CASSQVGPGVREQYF
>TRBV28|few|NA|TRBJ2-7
TGTGCCAGCAGTCACGCCCAGCGGCAGCCGTCCTACGTCGGGCAGTACTTC
CASSHAQRQPSYVGQYF
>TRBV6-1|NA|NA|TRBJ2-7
TGTGCCAGCAGTGAAGCCAGGTCCAGCTCCTACGAGCAGTACTTC
CASSEARSSSYEQYF
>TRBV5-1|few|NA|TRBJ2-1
TGCGCCAGCAGCCCGGACTGGACCGTAGGACTCTTC
CASSPDWTVGLF
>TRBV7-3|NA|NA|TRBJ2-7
TGTGCCAGCAGCTTCCACAGGGACGGCGAGCAGTACTTC
CASSFHRDGEQYF
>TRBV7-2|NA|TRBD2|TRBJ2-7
TGTGCCAGCAGCTCTACTAGCGCTGAAGAGGAGCAGTACTTC
CASSSTSAEEEQYF
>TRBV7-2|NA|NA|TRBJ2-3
TGTGCCAGCAGCAAGACACCATCGGTTGGTACAGATACGCAGTATTTT
CASSKTPSVGTDTQYF
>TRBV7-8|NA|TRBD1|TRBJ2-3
TGTGCCAGCAGCAGAAGATGGGACAGTAGCACAGATACGCAGTATTTT
CASSRRWDSSTDTQYF
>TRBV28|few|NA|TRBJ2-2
TGTGCCAGCAGTTTAATGGGTGGAGGATGGACCGGGGAGCTGTTTTTT
CASSLMGGGWTGELFF
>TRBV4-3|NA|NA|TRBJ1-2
TGCGCCAGCAGCCAGTCTCAGGTGGGGGGTGGCTACACCTTC
CASSQSQVGGGYTF
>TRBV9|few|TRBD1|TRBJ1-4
TGTGCCAGCAATCGAGGGGGCGGTTTTGCGGAAAAACTGTTTTTT
CASNRGGGFAEKLFF
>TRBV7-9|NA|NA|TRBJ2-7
TGTGCCAGCAGCCTCGCCGGTAGGGGCGAGCAGTACTTC
CASSLAGRGEQYF
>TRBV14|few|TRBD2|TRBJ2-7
TGTGCCAGCAGCCACCCGACTAGCGGGCGACCCTACGAGCAGTACTTC
CASSHPTSGRPYEQYF
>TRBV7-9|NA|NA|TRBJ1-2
TGTGCCAGCAGCTCGAGCCTTTTCTATGGCTACACCTTC
CASSSSLFYGYTF
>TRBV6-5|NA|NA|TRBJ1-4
TGTGCCAGCAGTAGGGAGCGGGACGAAAAACTGTTTTTT
CASSRERDEKLFF
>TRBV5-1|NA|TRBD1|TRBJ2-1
TGCGCCAGCAGCCTGACAGGGCCGTACAATGAGCAGTTCTTC
CASSLTGPYNEQFF
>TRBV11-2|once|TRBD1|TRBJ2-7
TGTGCCAGCAGCGGACGAACGGGACAGGGGTCCCACGAGCAGTACTTC
CASSGRTGQGSHEQYF
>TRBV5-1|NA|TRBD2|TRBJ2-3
TGCGCCAGCAGCCCCACGGCGGGGGGAAACACAGATACGCAGTATTTT
CASSPTAGGNTDTQYF
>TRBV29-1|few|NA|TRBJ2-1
TGCAGCGTTGGGACCCGACAGGACAATGAGCAGTTCTTC
CSVGTRQDNEQFF